A single sample gave rise to the 9 T cell receptor beta chains below, sequenced in a study of CD8 T cells in Susac syndrome. After extraction with the RNeasy kit, roughly 0.5 to 1 ug of the RNA was reverse transcribed using random hexamers. TCRdb reanalysed the immunoSEQ multiplex PCR reads using MiXCR and keeps one entry per CDR3 protein. The sample has about 150,000 distinct CDR3 sequences; more than 90% are singletons. Material: CD4+ T cells from PBMCs. These receptors originate from a human donor with Susac syndrome.

The chain is built from TRBV29-1 and TRBJ2-1; 9 nucleotides align to TRBD2. V shed 6 bases and J 5 bases; nucleotides not matched to a gene: 8. The CDR3 spans 14 residues. Per germline, CDR1 SQVTM and CDR2 ANQGSEA. This chain's CDR3 is CSVESGGNNNEQFF. As DNA, the CDR3 is TGCAGCGTCGAGAGCGGGGGGAACAACAATGAGCAGTTCTTC.

This chain connects TRBV5-1 to TRBJ1-5; 8 bases match TRBD1. This CDR3 is 15 amino acids long. CDR1 is SGHRS, CDR2 YFSETQ, per germline. The V gene end was trimmed by 4 bases and the J gene end by 0 bases; junction bases not matched to a gene: 3. The CDR3 DNA follows: TGCGCCAGCAGCGCCACAGGGGGTAGCAATCAGCCCCAGCATTTT. Translating it yields CASSATGGSNQPQHF.

This chain's CDR3 is CAGRVGGAGELFF. The DNA of the CDR3 is TGTGCCGGAAGAGTGGGGGGAGCCGGGGAGCTGTTTTTT. This chain uses TRBV28 with TRBJ2-2, with D possibly TRBD2 on 6 matching bases. The germline V gene encodes CDR1 MDHEN and CDR2 SYDVKM. The CDR3 sequence is 13 residues long. Trimming pared 11 bases from V and 6 bases from J, leaving 16 bases between.

The chain links TRBV3-1 to TRBJ1-1; TRBD1 matches at 9 bases. Trimming cost V 4 bases and J 3 bases; bases outside gene matches: 9. In germline, CDR1 is LGHDT, CDR2 YNNKEL (reference sequence). This CDR3 spans 16 amino acids. The CDR3: CASSLRTGAMDTEAFF. CDR3 DNA sequence: TGTGCCAGCAGCCTCCGGACAGGGGCGATGGACACTGAAGCTTTCTTT.

DNA for the CDR3: TGCAGCGTACCCTCCGGCAGCGGGGGATTGTTCGAGCAGTACTTC. Its translation is CSVPSGSGGLFEQYF. The chain has TRBV20-1 and TRBJ2-7; 8 bases agree with TRBD2. Germline CDR1 is DFQATT and CDR2 is SNEGSKA (reference sequence). The CDR3 extends over 15 amino acids.

The chain joins TRBV12-3 or TRBV12-4 to TRBJ2-6; D might be TRBD1 (6 bases). The CDR3 sequence is 17 residues long. With 5 bases removed from V and 0 bases from J, the gap between germline ends came to 14 bases. Here the CDR3 reads CASSPTTGRSGANVLTF. The CDR3 nucleotides are TGTGCCAGCAGTCCAACGACAGGCCGCTCTGGGGCCAACGTCCTGACTTTC.

CDR3: CASMTGGRADTQYF. The CDR3 DNA reads as TGTGCCAGCATGACGGGGGGTCGGGCAGATACGCAGTATTTT. The J gene is TRBJ2-3, the V gene TRBV6-5; 7 positions match TRBD2. Germline CDR1 reads MNHEY; CDR2 reads SVGAGI. CDR3 size: 14 residues. The V and J ends lost 7 bases and 4 bases, in that order; junction bases with no gene match: 8.

On this clonotype itself: At one end the junction does not follow the germline gene, possibly because of a read error. The rearrangement links TRBV7-8 to TRBJ1-3; no reliable D call. This CDR3 is 15 amino acids long. Germline CDR1 is SGHVS and CDR2 is FQNEAQ. The CDR3 here is CASSLVPGSENTIYF. The CDR3 bases are TGTGCCAGCAGCTTAGTCCCGGGCTCTGAAAACACCATATATTTT.

This chain connects TRBV27 to TRBJ1-2; 7 positions agree with TRBD1. The CDR3 length is 12 residues. Germline CDR1 MNHEY, CDR2 SMNVEV (reference sequence). Losses at the gene ends were 6 bases for V and 5 bases for J; bases not matched to a gene: 3. This CDR3 is CASRTGFYGYTF. The CDR3 coding sequence is TGTGCCAGCAGGACAGGGTTTTATGGCTACACCTTC.